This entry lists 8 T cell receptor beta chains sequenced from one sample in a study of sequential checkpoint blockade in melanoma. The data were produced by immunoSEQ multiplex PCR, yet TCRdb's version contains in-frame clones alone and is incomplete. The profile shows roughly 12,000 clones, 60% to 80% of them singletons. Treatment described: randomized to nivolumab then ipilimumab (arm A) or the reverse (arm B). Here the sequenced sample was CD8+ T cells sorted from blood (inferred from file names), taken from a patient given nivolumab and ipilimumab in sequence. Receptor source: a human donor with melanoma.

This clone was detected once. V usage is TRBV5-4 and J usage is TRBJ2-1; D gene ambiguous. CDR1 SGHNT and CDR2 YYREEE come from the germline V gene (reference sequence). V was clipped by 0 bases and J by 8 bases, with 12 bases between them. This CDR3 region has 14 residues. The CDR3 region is CASSLVGSIYEQFF. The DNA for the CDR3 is TGTGCCAGCAGCTTGGTCGGTAGTATCTATGAGCAGTTCTTC.

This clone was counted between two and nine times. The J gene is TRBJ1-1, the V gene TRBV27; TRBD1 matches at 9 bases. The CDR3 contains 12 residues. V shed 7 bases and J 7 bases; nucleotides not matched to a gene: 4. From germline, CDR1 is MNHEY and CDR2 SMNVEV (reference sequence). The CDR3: CASITGGGEAFF. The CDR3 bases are TGTGCCAGCATCACAGGGGGCGGTGAAGCTTTCTTT.

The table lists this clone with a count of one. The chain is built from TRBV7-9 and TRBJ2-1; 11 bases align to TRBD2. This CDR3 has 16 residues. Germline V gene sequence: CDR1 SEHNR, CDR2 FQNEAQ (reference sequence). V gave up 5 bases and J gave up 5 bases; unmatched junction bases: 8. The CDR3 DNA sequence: TGTGCCAGCAGCCCCTGGGCTAGCGGGAGGAACAATGAGCAGTTCTTC. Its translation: CASSPWASGRNNEQFF.

The CDR3 protein is CSVGGSLFTSYNEQFF. CDR3 bases: TGCAGCGTTGGCGGTAGCTTATTCACTTCCTACAATGAGCAGTTCTTC. The rearrangement uses TRBV29-1 and TRBJ2-1; D is unclear. The CDR3 runs 16 residues. The V gene lost 4 bases and the J gene lost 1 base, with 17 bases spanning the gap. CDR1 and CDR2 from the germline V gene are SQVTM and ANQGSEA.

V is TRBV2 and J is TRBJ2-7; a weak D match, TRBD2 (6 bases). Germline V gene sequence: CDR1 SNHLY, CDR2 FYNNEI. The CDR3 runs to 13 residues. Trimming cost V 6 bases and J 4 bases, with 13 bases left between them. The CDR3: CASRTSPWYEQYF. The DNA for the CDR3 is TGTGCCAGCAGGACTAGTCCTTGGTACGAGCAGTACTTC.

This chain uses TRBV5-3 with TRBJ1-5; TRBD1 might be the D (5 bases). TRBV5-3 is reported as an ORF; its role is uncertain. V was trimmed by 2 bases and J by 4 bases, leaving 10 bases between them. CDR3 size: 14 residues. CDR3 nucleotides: TGTGCCAGAAGCTTTGGGGCAGGAAATCAGCCCCAGCATTTT. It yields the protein CARSFGAGNQPQHF.

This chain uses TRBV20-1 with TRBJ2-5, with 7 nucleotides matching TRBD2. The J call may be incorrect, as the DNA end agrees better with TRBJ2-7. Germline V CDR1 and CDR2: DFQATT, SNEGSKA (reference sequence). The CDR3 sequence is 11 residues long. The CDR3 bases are TGCAGTGCCCGGGACTATTACGAGCAGTACTTC. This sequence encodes CSARDYYEQYF.

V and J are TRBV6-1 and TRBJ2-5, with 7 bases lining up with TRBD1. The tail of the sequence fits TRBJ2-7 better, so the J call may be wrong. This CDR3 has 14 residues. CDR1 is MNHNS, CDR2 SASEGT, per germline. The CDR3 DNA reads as TGTGCCAGCAGTCCGACAGGGCCCAACACCGAGCAGTACTTC. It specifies CASSPTGPNTEQYF.